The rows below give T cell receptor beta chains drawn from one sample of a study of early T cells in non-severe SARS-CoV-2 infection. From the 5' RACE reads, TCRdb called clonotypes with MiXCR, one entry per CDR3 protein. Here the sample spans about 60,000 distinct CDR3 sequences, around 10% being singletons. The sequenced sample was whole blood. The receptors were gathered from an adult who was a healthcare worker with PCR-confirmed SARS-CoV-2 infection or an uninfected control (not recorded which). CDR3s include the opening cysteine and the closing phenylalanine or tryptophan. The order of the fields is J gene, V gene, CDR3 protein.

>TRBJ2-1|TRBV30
CAWSQSGDRKFF
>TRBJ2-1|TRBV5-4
CASSGAPDSSYNEQFF
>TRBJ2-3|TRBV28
CASSPVGQGGTDTQYF
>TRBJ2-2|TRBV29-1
CSVRDTGELFF
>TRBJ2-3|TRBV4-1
CASSQDDGGRAFGTDTQYF
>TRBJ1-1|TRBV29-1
CSVERQQNTEAFF
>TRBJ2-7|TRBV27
CASSSSGVSYEQYF
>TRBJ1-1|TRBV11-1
CASSLPDRDEAFF
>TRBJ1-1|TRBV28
CASREGWNTEAFF
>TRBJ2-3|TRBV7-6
CASSFTSGSLDTQYF
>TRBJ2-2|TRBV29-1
CSVEKGPGRTGELFF
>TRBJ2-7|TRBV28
CASNPRGAKQYF
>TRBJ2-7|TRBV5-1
CASSSGSSGYYEQYF
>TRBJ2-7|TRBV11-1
CASSQGLAESSYEQYF
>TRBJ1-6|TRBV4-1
CASSQDGAAGDSPLHF
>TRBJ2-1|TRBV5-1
CASSISASEQFF
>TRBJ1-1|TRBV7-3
CASSLTGGSRQNTEAFF